This T cell receptor beta chain was identified in a study of T cells in Graves' hyperthyroidism and ophthalmopathy. Study conclusions and caveats: Appearing also in blood were most of the thyroid clonotypes expanded above 0.001.

This clonotype came up many times. Its antigen is as yet unknown. Germline CDR1 reads SQVTM; CDR2 reads ANQGSEA. CDR3 length equals 10 residues. V lost 7 bases, J lost 6 bases, and 10 bases lay in between. The hyperthyroidism was newly diagnosed and had lasted under 2 months; the patients were aged 18 to 65. It was uncontrolled infection, other autoimmune disease, pregnancy or lactation that excluded patients. Together with thyroid ultrasound, orbital computed tomography, serum thyroxine and TRAb, clinical symptoms were used for diagnoses. RNA transcripts were the template for amplifying TCR beta CDR3 regions. The HTBI primer set drove a first-round RT-PCR of the TCR CDR3. TCRdb recomputed calls from the multiplex PCR reads with MiXCR, one row per CDR3 protein. The sample contains just over 550,000 distinct CDR3 sequences, 46% of which appear only once.

The receptor was isolated from a woman aged 18 to 35 with Graves' hyperthyroidism. This chain connects TRBV29-1 to TRBJ2-7; D gene ambiguous. Sample: peripheral blood or thyroid tissue (not recorded which). The CDR3 spells CSAVNAEQYF. The CDR3 region has the DNA TGCAGCGCTGTCAACGCCGAGCAGTACTTC.